This T cell receptor (beta chain) derives from a study of blood T cells in healthy people across ages. PBMCs were isolated at a quantity of at least 6 million per sample. Combining a sample-barcoded 5' primer with a J-beta primer mix, a second PCR ran for roughly 6 to 12 cycles. A 12-random-nucleotide template-switch adaptor tagged each cDNA molecule. TCRdb passed the 5' RACE reads through MiXCR, listing each CDR3 protein once. The sample yields nearly 1 million distinct CDR3 sequences, roughly 50% seen once. This clonotype was observed at least ten times. Germline CDR1 and CDR2: SQVTM and ANQGSEA. The CDR3 runs to 18 residues. V shed 0 bases and J shed 0 bases, with 15 bases lying between them.

This clonotype was obtained from a woman aged 55 to 70 in good health. The V call is TRBV29-1, the J call TRBJ2-6; either TRBD1 or TRBD2 may supply D (5 bases each). Sequencing was performed on blood. In DNA, the CDR3 is TGCAGCGTTGAAGATAGTGGGGGACCGACCTCTGGGGCCAACGTCCTGACTTTC. Its translation: CSVEDSGGPTSGANVLTF.